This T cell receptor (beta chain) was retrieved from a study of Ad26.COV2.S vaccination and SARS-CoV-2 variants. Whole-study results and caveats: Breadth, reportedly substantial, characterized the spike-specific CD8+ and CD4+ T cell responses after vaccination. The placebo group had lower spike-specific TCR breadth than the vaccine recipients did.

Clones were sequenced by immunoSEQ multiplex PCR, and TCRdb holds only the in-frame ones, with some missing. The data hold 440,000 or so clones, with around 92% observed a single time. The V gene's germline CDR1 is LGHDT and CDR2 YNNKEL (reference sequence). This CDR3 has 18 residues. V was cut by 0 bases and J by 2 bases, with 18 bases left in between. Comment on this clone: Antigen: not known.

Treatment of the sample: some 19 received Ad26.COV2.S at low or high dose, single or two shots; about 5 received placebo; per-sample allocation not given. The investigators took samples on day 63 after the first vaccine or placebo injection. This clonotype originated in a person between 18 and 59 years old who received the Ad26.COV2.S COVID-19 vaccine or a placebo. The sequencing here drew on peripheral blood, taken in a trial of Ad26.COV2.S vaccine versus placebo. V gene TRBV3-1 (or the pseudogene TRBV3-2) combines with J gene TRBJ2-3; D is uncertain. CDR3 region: CASSQESGGHWITDTQYF. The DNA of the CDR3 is TGTGCCAGCAGCCAAGAATCAGGTGGGCATTGGATCACAGATACGCAGTATTTT.